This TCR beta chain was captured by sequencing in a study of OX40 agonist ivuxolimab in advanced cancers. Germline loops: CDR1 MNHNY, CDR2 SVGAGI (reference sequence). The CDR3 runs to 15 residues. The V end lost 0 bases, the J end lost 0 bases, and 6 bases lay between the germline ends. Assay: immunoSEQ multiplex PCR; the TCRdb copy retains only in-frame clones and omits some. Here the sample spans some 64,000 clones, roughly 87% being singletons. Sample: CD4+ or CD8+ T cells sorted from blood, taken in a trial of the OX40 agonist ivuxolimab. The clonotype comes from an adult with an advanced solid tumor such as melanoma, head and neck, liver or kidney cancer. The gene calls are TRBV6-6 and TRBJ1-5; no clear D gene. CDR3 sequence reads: CASSYSFGSNQPQHF. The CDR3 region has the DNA TGTGCCAGCAGTTACTCTTTCGGTAGCAATCAGCCCCAGCATTTT.